Listed below are T cell receptor beta chains from one sample, sequenced in a study of blood T cell repertoires in COVID-19. Sequencing used immunoSEQ multiplex PCR; TCRdb keeps in-frame clones, though not all of them. Of some 520,000 clones listed, roughly 89% are singletons. Input material: peripheral blood. The receptors stem from a man aged 18 to 30 with COVID-19, enrolled during active disease. Each CDR3 is given with its conserved first and last residue. Fields, in order: clone size, D gene, J gene, V gene, CDR3 DNA, CDR3 protein. A D gene is named only where the DNA matches it firmly. The size entry is marked missing in some rows and otherwise reads once, few, many or a size class.

>.|TRBD2|TRBJ2-3|TRBV4-1
TGCGCCAGCAGCCAATCGCGGGGGGCTGGAGATACGCAGTATTTT
CASSQSRGAGDTQYF
>.|.|TRBJ1-5|TRBV12-2
TGTGCAAAATGCCCCTGTCGACATTCAGATCACAATCAGCCCCAGCATTTT
CAKCPCRHSDHNQPQHF
>.|TRBD2|TRBJ2-3|TRBV25-1
TGTGCCAGCACACGAAGGCTAGCGGGAGTTTATACGCAGTATTTT
CASTRRLAGVYTQYF
>.|.|TRBJ1-6|TRBV7-2
TGTGCCAGCAGCTTACAGGGCCGGGAGAATTCACCCCTCCACTTT
CASSLQGRENSPLHF
>.|TRBD2|TRBJ2-7|TRBV14
TGTGCCAGCAGCCAAGATCGAGGGGCTAGCGGATCCTACGAGCAGTACTTC
CASSQDRGASGSYEQYF
>once|.|TRBJ1-2|TRBV12-3/TRBV12-4
TGTGCCAGCGGAGACGGCTACTATGGCTACACCTTC
CASGDGYYGYTF
>.|.|TRBJ2-1|TRBV6-5
TGTGCCAGCAGTTACAGACTACTATCCAATGAGCAGTTCTTC
CASSYRLLSNEQFF
>.|.|TRBJ2-3|TRBV7-8
TGTGCCAGCAGCCCTGATACTTCGGGGGGCCCAACTAGCACAGATACGCAGTATTTT
CASSPDTSGGPTSTDTQYF
>.|TRBD2|TRBJ2-2|TRBV6-5
TGTGCCAGCACTCGACTAGCGGGTACCGGGGAGCTGTTTTTT
CASTRLAGTGELFF
>.|.|TRBJ2-5|TRBV7-5
TGTGTCAGAAGCTTAGATCACTATCTCGAGTACTTC
CVRSLDHYLEYF
>.|.|TRBJ1-4|TRBV4-1
TGCGCCAGCAGCCAAGTCCGCCAAAGGGGTGGAAAACTGTTTTTT
CASSQVRQRGGKLFF
>.|.|TRBJ1-1|TRBV29-1
TGCAGCGTTGAAGATTTAGCCGCGCTTGGAGAAGCTTTCTTT
CSVEDLAALGEAFF
>.|TRBD2|TRBJ2-3|TRBV6-5
TGTGCCAGCAGGAAGCGGGGGCACACAGATACGCAGTATTTT
CASRKRGHTDTQYF
>.|.|TRBJ1-2|TRBV18
TGTGCCAGCTCAGCCCATTGGGCCCGGGGCTACACCTTC
CASSAHWARGYTF
>.|.|TRBJ1-2|TRBV14
TGTGCCAGCAGCCAAGGCGGGAGGAGGGGCTACACCTTC
CASSQGGRRGYTF
>.|.|TRBJ2-5|TRBV14
TGTGCCAGTGGCCCAGCGGCCCTTACAGAGACCCAGTACTTC
CASGPAALTETQYF
>.|.|TRBJ2-5|TRBV1
TGCACCAGCAGCCAAGGGACTAGCGGGGGGGCCGGGGAGACCCAGTACTTC
CTSSQGTSGGAGETQYF
>few|.|TRBJ1-5|TRBV7-2
TGTGCCAGCAGCTTCAGCAGGGAACAGCCCCAGCATTTT
CASSFSREQPQHF
>.|TRBD2|TRBJ2-5|TRBV27
TGTGCCAGCAGCCCCAACCCCGGACTAGCGGGAGAGACCCAGTACTTC
CASSPNPGLAGETQYF